This is a list of T cell receptor beta chains from one sample in a study of T cell clonotyping in hematopoietic cell transplantation. The method was immunoSEQ multiplex PCR; TCRdb's version includes in-frame clones alone and lacks a portion of them. The data contain 15,000 or so clones, about nine tenths of them singletons. Sequenced: peripheral blood mononuclear cells. These receptors came from a man in his forties or fifties in good health. Some clones in this sample may be carry-over from other donors' samples. Both conserved end residues are part of each CDR3. A D gene is named only where the DNA matches it firmly.

d_call	v_call	j_call	cdr3_aa	cdr3_nt
NA	TRBV6-1	TRBJ1-6	CASRRGSEGSPLHF	TGTGCCAGCAGGCGGGGTTCGGAGGGCTCACCCCTCCACTTT
TRBD1	TRBV30	TRBJ1-5	CAWSVGGTGDQPQHF	TGTGCCTGGAGTGTAGGCGGGACAGGGGATCAGCCCCAGCATTTT
NA	TRBV2	TRBJ2-1	CASMTDSYNEQFF	TGTGCCAGCATGACAGACTCCTACAATGAGCAGTTCTTC
NA	TRBV28	TRBJ1-2	CASRKGVYGYTF	TGTGCCAGCAGAAAGGGGGTCTATGGCTACACCTTC
TRBD2	TRBV5-8	TRBJ2-5	CASSRGTSGGQETQYF	TGTGCCAGCAGCCGAGGAACTAGCGGGGGGCAAGAGACCCAGTACTTC
NA	TRBV28	TRBJ1-4	CASRAANEKLFF	TGTGCCAGCAGAGCAGCTAATGAAAAACTGTTTTTT
NA	TRBV4-1	TRBJ1-5	CASSQEARGNGNQPQHF	TGCGCCAGCAGCCAAGAGGCGAGAGGGAATGGCAATCAGCCCCAGCATTTT
NA	TRBV2	TRBJ1-1	CASSPSEYTEAFF	TGTGCCAGCAGTCCCAGCGAGTACACTGAAGCTTTCTTT
NA	TRBV30	TRBJ1-2	CAWSVRRGGTWVWANYGYTF	TGTGCCTGGAGTGTACGTCGGGGAGGGACCTGGGTTTGGGCTAACTATGGCTACACCTTC
NA	TRBV7-2	TRBJ2-7	CASTPQQNAYEQYF	TGTGCCAGCACCCCACAACAGAACGCCTACGAGCAGTACTTC